These 9 T cell receptor beta chains came from one sample sequenced in a study of cytomegalovirus exposure and HLA in healthy donors. 60 Vbeta and 13 Jbeta primers were used in PCR. Sequencing was performed with immunoSEQ multiplex PCR; in TCRdb, only in-frame clones are kept and a portion is missing. The sample consists of some 150,000 clones, nearly 80% of them appearing once. The specimen was PBMCs. The source of these receptors is a male donor in good health and CMV-seronegative.

The gene calls are TRBV11-2 and TRBJ1-4; 7 bases align to TRBD1. The V gene's germline CDR1 is SGHAT and CDR2 FQNNGV. Trimming took 6 bases from V and 6 from J; bases not matched to a gene: 7. There are 14 residues in the CDR3. CDR3 amino acids: CASRRQGIDEKLFF. The DNA for the CDR3 is TGTGCCAGCAGAAGACAGGGAATTGATGAAAAACTGTTTTTT.

This clone appeared a few times. This chain links TRBV6-1 with TRBJ1-1, with D possibly being TRBD1 (6 bases). The length of the CDR3 is 15 residues. CDR1 is MNHNS, CDR2 SASEGT, per germline. V was trimmed by 3 bases and J by 4 bases, leaving 15 bases between them. CDR3 region: CASSERDGRGTEAFF. The CDR3 bases are TGTGCCAGCAGTGAGAGGGACGGCAGGGGCACTGAAGCTTTCTTT.

The genes are TRBV9 and TRBJ2-5; TRBD2 agrees at 12 bases. V lost 2 bases and J lost 7; bases outside the gene matches: 6. The CDR3 loop spans 15 amino acids. Germline CDR1 reads SGDLS; CDR2 reads YYNGEE. The CDR3 nucleotides are TGTGCCAGCAGCGTGACTAGCGGGGGAGAGACGACCCAGTACTTC. This codes for CASSVTSGGETTQYF.

J is TRBJ2-5 and V is TRBV6-5; 8 nucleotides line up with TRBD2. J was trimmed by 5 bases and V by 5 bases; bases with no gene match: 7. The CDR3 is 14 amino acids. Germline V gives CDR1 MNHEY, CDR2 SVGAGI. This chain's CDR3 is CASSKRGMGETQYF. The CDR3 coding sequence is TGTGCCAGCAGTAAGCGGGGGATGGGGGAGACCCAGTACTTC.

This clone was recorded only once. The sample has other DNA sequences that encode this CDR3 too. The CDR3 here is CASSVGTGAYEQYF. CDR3 coding DNA: TGTGCCAGCAGCGTTGGGACAGGAGCCTACGAGCAGTACTTC. The rearrangement uses TRBV9 and TRBJ2-7, with 8 bases lining up with TRBD1. Germline CDR1 and CDR2: SGDLS and YYNGEE. The V gene end was trimmed by 2 bases and the J gene end by 2 bases; junction bases not matched to a gene: 3. This CDR3 region has 14 residues. Complete variable domain (other parts from reference TRBV9 and TRBJ2-7): DSGVTQTPKHLITATGQRVTLRCSPRSGDLSVYWYQQSLDQGLQFLIQYYNGEERAKGNILERFSAQQFPDLHSELNLSSLELGDSALYFCASSVGTGAYEQYFGPGTRLTVT.

This clone was observed a few times. V and J are TRBV4-1 and TRBJ1-2; 7 nucleotides align to TRBD1. V lost 6 bases, J lost 4 bases, and 8 bases stayed unmatched. The CDR3 is 14 amino acids. Germline CDR1 and CDR2: MGHRA and YSYEKL. The CDR3 DNA reads TGCGCCAGCAGTACTTCCGGGACAGTCTATGGCTACACCTTC. Its protein is CASSTSGTVYGYTF.

V gene TRBV19 combines with J gene TRBJ1-2; D call uncertain. Per germline, CDR1 LNHDA and CDR2 SQIVND (reference sequence). CDR3 length: 14 residues. V lost 1 base, J lost 2 bases, and 8 bases lay in between. This CDR3 is CASSIVDTNYGYTF. In DNA form, the CDR3 reads TGTGCCAGTAGTATAGTTGACACAAACTATGGCTACACCTTC.

Remarks on this clone: The same CDR3 also results from other DNA sequences found in this sample. This rearrangement joins TRBV21-1 to TRBJ1-6. TRBV21-1 represents a pseudogene. This CDR3 comprises 13 residues. The CDR3 sequence: CASSKAGNSPLHF. For the CDR3, the DNA is TGTGCCAGCAGCAAAGCCGGTAATTCACCCCTCCACTTT.

The chain uses TRBV7-8 and TRBJ1-3; D is perhaps TRBD1 (5 bases). Germline V gene sequence: CDR1 SGHVS, CDR2 FQNEAQ. The ends were cut back, 8 bases at V and 4 bases at J, with 18 bases in the middle. The CDR3 extends over 15 amino acids. CDR3 coding DNA: TGTGCCAGCGGTCCCGGGGGTAATATCGGAAACACCATATATTTT. This sequence encodes CASGPGGNIGNTIYF.